Listed below are T cell receptor beta chains from one sample, sequenced in a study of shared clonotypes between healthy human individuals. Libraries were prepared by immunoSEQ multiplex PCR; TCRdb keeps only in-frame clonotypes and omits some of them. Of fewer than 400,000 clones listed, about 74% are singletons. Sequenced input: memory CD4+ T cells sorted from blood. The receptors here all came from a man aged 25-45 years in good health. The CDR3 runs from the conserved cysteine through the conserved F or W.

j_call,v_call,cdr3_aa
TRBJ1-1,TRBV10-3,CAIRGGTNTEAFF
TRBJ2-2,TRBV7-3,CASSPLPRTGELFF
TRBJ2-7,TRBV18,CASSPPSAKGREQYF
TRBJ1-2,TRBV28,CASTLRPGGVDHGYTF
TRBJ2-1,TRBV29-1,CSAEDRGAEQFF
TRBJ2-1,TRBV19,CASSGGQGSYNEQFF
TRBJ2-6,TRBV5-1,CASSLDGARGANVLTF
TRBJ2-1,TRBV6-1,CASSGWTSGISSYNEQFF
TRBJ2-3,TRBV6-5,CASSRPGPGTDTQYF
TRBJ1-3,TRBV2,CASSASYQPDSGNTIYF
TRBJ1-1,TRBV6-1,CASRERDRGYTEAFF
TRBJ2-3,TRBV5-5,CASSSGLADSTDTQYF
TRBJ2-7,TRBV1,CTSSLPGTAYEQYF
TRBJ2-6,TRBV28,CASSPAGAGANVLTF
TRBJ2-1,TRBV5-6,CASSFASSGYNEQFF
TRBJ2-2,TRBV10-3,CAISESPGGSTGELFF
TRBJ2-5,TRBV28,CASSSRSGREETQYF
TRBJ2-7,TRBV19,CASSIGNRVHEQYF
TRBJ2-3,TRBV5-6,CASKPQPADTQYF
TRBJ2-1,TRBV4-1,CASSQVLQRTYNEQFF
TRBJ2-3,TRBV7-2,CASSLHGTSTDTQYF
TRBJ1-5,TRBV7-9,CASSLGSGSNQPQHF
TRBJ1-1,TRBV19,CASSTQVGQVATEAFF
TRBJ1-5,TRBV6-5,CASSSRGSYSNQPQHF
TRBJ2-2,TRBV5-1,CASSLVTDSHRELFF
TRBJ1-2,TRBV27,CASSSRQGFFRGYTF
TRBJ1-4,TRBV2,CASSEIWGARTNEKLFF
TRBJ2-3,TRBV15,CATSRLHPSGYTDTQYF
TRBJ2-5,TRBV5-4,CASSLSAGGPETQYF
TRBJ2-2,TRBV5-1,CASSRLDRSISGELFF
TRBJ2-3,TRBV6-6,CASRGRETSTDTQYF
TRBJ1-5,TRBV19,CATKDRVGNQPQHF
TRBJ2-6,TRBV30,CACDVGGPGANVLTF
TRBJ2-5,TRBV19,CASSSGGRLAERYQETQYF
TRBJ1-5,TRBV23-1,CASILLRGLRYNQPQHF
TRBJ1-2,TRBV13,CASSLSPYRDYGYTF
TRBJ1-5,TRBV5-1,CASSQQAGLGQPQHF
TRBJ2-5,TRBV7-9,CASTSGTAQYF
TRBJ2-1,TRBV19,CASSTYSGPSSYNEQFF
TRBJ2-7,TRBV7-2,CASSRSGTNYEQYF
TRBJ2-7,TRBV19,CASSIEAAYEQYF
TRBJ1-4,TRBV5-1,CASTMGSGEKLFF
TRBJ2-6,TRBV5-1,CASSFPQGTYSGANVLTF
TRBJ2-1,TRBV7-8,CASTETSGRLDEQFF